The 28 T cell receptor beta chains below come from one sample, sequenced in a study of blood T cell repertoires in COVID-19 (dated by TCRdb to the early 2020s). The library was prepared using the immunoSEQ multiplex PCR assay. The clones in this table, taken by TCRdb from immuneACCESS, are in-frame only. Not every clone is retained; where verified, under half of the shortfall comes from an unresolved V gene, and the cause of the rest is unknown. This sample holds 80,000 to 100,000 clones; 80% were observed only once. About 9.3% of the sample lies in the top ten. Sequencing input: peripheral blood. The origin of the receptors is a woman between 65 and 79 years old with acute or convalescent COVID-19.

V and J are TRBV2 and TRBJ2-5; 8 bases line up with TRBD1. Per germline, CDR1 SNHLY and CDR2 FYNNEI. J lost 5 bases, V lost 4 bases, and 0 bases had no gene match. The CDR3 runs to 12 residues. CDR3 residues: CASSGQGETQYF. For the CDR3, the DNA is TGTGCCAGCAGTGGACAGGGGGAGACCCAGTACTTC. Variable domain in full (rest from reference TRBV2 and TRBJ2-5): EPEVTQTPSHQVTQMGQEVILRCVPISNHLYFYWYRQILGQKVEFLVSFYNNEISEKSEIFDDQFSVERPDGSNFTLKIRSTKLEDSAMYFCASSGQGETQYFGPGTRLLVL.

This clone was counted a single time. This sequence joins TRBV20-1 and TRBJ2-5; 9 bases align to TRBD1. V shed 3 bases and J 2 bases; nucleotides not matched to a gene: 10. The CDR3 contains 16 residues. Looked up from germline, CDR1 is DFQATT and CDR2 is SNEGSKA (reference sequence). The CDR3 loop reads CSASAGTGMAQETQYF. CDR3 DNA: TGCAGTGCTAGTGCCGGGACAGGGATGGCTCAAGAGACCCAGTACTTC.

The rearrangement links TRBV5-6 to TRBJ2-5; 9 positions agree with TRBD2. The V gene end was trimmed by 3 bases and the J gene end by 2 bases; junction bases not matched to a gene: 8. Germline V gene lookup returns CDR1 SGHDT and CDR2 YYEEEE. The CDR3 spans 16 residues. The CDR3 DNA sequence: TGTGCCAGCAGCTCACCGGGACTAGCTGAACAAGAGACCCAGTACTTC. Its protein is CASSSPGLAEQETQYF. Full variable domain (missing parts from reference TRBV5-6 and TRBJ2-5): DAGVTQSPTHLIKTRGQQVTLRCSPKSGHDTVSWYQQALGQGPQFIFQYYEEEERQRGNFPDRFSGHQFPNYSSELNVNALLLGDSALYLCASSSPGLAEQETQYFGPGTRLLVL.

V usage is TRBV7-8 and J usage is TRBJ2-1; TRBD1 might be the D (6 bases). The ends were cut back, 6 bases at V and 5 bases at J, with 20 bases in the middle. This CDR3 spans 16 amino acids. Looked up from germline, CDR1 is SGHVS and CDR2 is FQNEAQ. The CDR3 DNA reads TGTGCCAGCAGAATGGGGGACACGGAATTCCACAATGAGCAGTTCTTC. It translates to CASRMGDTEFHNEQFF.

The chain links TRBV28 to TRBJ2-6, with TRBD1 matching over 9 bases. Germline V gene sequence: CDR1 MDHEN, CDR2 SYDVKM. With 4 bases clipped from V and 0 bases from J, the junction kept 13 bases outside the gene matches. This CDR3 spans 20 amino acids. The CDR3 here is CASSSRDRARGPSGANVLTF. For the CDR3, the DNA is TGTGCCAGCAGTTCCCGGGACAGGGCAAGGGGGCCCTCTGGGGCCAACGTCCTGACTTTC.

The chain links TRBV4-2 to TRBJ1-2, with D possibly TRBD1 on 5 matching bases. The CDR3 spans 17 residues. The V end lost 2 bases, the J end lost 0 bases, and 16 bases lay between the germline ends. Germline V CDR1 and CDR2: LGHNA, YNFKEQ. The CDR3 spells CASSQLNNRFSNYGYTF. Here the CDR3 DNA reads TGTGCCAGCAGCCAACTGAATAACAGGTTTTCTAACTATGGCTACACCTTC.

The chain has TRBV6-6 and TRBJ2-7; D perhaps matches TRBD1 (6 bases). CDR1 and CDR2 from the germline V gene are MNHNY and SVGAGI (reference sequence). The V end lost 6 bases, the J end lost 9 bases, and 18 bases lay between the germline ends. The CDR3 has 13 amino acids. The CDR3 DNA reads as TGTGCCAGCAGGCCCGCCAGGGGCGCTGGGCAGTACTTC. This encodes CASRPARGAGQYF.

This clone has only one observation. The chain has TRBV6-2 or TRBV6-3 and TRBJ1-1, with a tentative D call TRBD1 (6 bases). V was clipped by 4 bases and J by 1 base, with 13 bases between them. The CDR3 length is 15 residues. In germline, CDR1 is MNHEY, CDR2 SVGEGT. The CDR3 region is CASSSNRVGNTEAFF. CDR3 coding DNA: TGTGCCAGCAGTTCAAACAGGGTGGGGAACACTGAAGCTTTCTTT.

This chain links TRBV7-2 with TRBJ2-7; D perhaps matches TRBD1 (5 bases). V was cut by 4 bases and J by 12 bases, with 16 bases left in between. Germline V gene lookup returns CDR1 SGHTA and CDR2 FQGNSA. This CDR3 region has 12 residues. The CDR3 DNA reads as TGTGCCAGCAGCTGGGCCTCAGGGAAGCTGTACTTC. Translating it yields CASSWASGKLYF. The variable domain in full, completed from reference TRBV7-2 and TRBJ2-7, reads GAGVSQSPSNKVTEKGKDVELRCDPISGHTALYWYRQSLGQGLEFLIYFQGNSAPDKSGLPSDRFSAERTGGSVSTLTIQRTQQEDSAVYLCASSWASGKLYFGPGTRLTVT.

This clone came up once. The V call is TRBV4-2, the J call TRBJ1-4; D remains ambiguous. V lost 1 base to trimming and J lost 8 bases, with 14 bases between them. This CDR3 region has 15 residues. CDR1 and CDR2 from the germline V gene are LGHNA and YNFKEQ. The CDR3 protein is CASSQGSRAGEKLFF. The CDR3, as DNA: TGTGCCAGCAGCCAAGGCTCACGGGCGGGGGAAAAACTGTTTTTT.

The chain carries TRBV19 and TRBJ1-1; weak D call: TRBD1 (6 bases). The CDR3 contains 12 residues. Per the germline V gene, CDR1 is LNHDA and CDR2 is SQIVND (reference sequence). The V end was cut by 5 bases, the J end by 9 bases, with 13 bases between. CDR3 region: CASSSSQGKAFF. The CDR3 region has the DNA TGTGCCAGTAGTTCCTCACAGGGTAAAGCTTTCTTT.

The chain joins TRBV7-3 to TRBJ2-1; 7 nucleotides match TRBD2. Trimming at V came to 2 bases and at J to 6 bases, leaving 4 bases not matched to a gene. The CDR3 extends over 14 amino acids. Germline-derived CDR1 and CDR2 are SGHTA and FQGTGA. The CDR3 DNA sequence: TGTGCCAGCAGCTTAGGTCCTAGCGGCAATGAGCAGTTCTTC. Protein product: CASSLGPSGNEQFF.

V is TRBV7-2 and J is TRBJ2-7; 14 positions agree with TRBD2. The germline V gene has CDR1 SGHTA and CDR2 FQGNSA. The CDR3 has 15 residues. V was clipped by 5 bases and J by 7 bases; unmatched bases: 7. The CDR3 reads CASSPGTSGGLEQYF. The CDR3 DNA reads TGTGCCAGCAGCCCCGGGACTAGCGGGGGACTGGAGCAGTACTTC.

J is TRBJ1-5 and V is TRBV7-2; the match to TRBD1 covers 7 bases. The CDR3 extends over 13 amino acids. V shed 5 bases and J 7 bases; nucleotides not matched to a gene: 5. Germline V CDR1 and CDR2: SGHTA, FQGNSA. The CDR3: CASSPGGWQPQHF. The DNA for the CDR3 is TGTGCCAGCAGCCCAGGGGGGTGGCAGCCCCAGCATTTT. The full variable domain, its missing parts supplied by reference TRBV7-2 and TRBJ1-5, is GAGVSQSPSNKVTEKGKDVELRCDPISGHTALYWYRQSLGQGLEFLIYFQGNSAPDKSGLPSDRFSAERTGGSVSTLTIQRTQQEDSAVYLCASSPGGWQPQHFGDGTRLSIL.

This clone was counted once. The chain joins TRBV5-1 to TRBJ1-6; D gene ambiguous. The CDR3 has 14 residues. CDR1 is SGHRS, CDR2 YFSETQ, per germline. Trimming pared 2 bases from V and 6 bases from J, leaving 9 bases between. CDR3: CASSFSGSNSPLHF. The CDR3 nucleotides read TGCGCCAGCAGCTTCTCTGGCAGTAATTCACCCCTCCACTTT.

This chain connects TRBV30 to TRBJ2-1; D may be TRBD2 (6 bases). V was trimmed by 5 bases and J by 0 bases, leaving 14 bases between them. Germline assignment: CDR1 GTSNPN and CDR2 SVGIG (reference sequence). The length of the CDR3 is 15 residues. CDR3 protein: CAWEVTRGSYNEQFF. The DNA of the CDR3 is TGTGCCTGGGAGGTGACGCGGGGCTCCTACAATGAGCAGTTCTTC.

This rearrangement joins TRBV19 to TRBJ1-1; D remains unclear. V lost 3 bases, J lost 0 bases, and 14 bases lay in between. This CDR3 comprises 16 residues. Germline CDR1 LNHDA, CDR2 SQIVND (reference sequence). The CDR3 coding sequence is TGTGCCAGTAGTATCGGTCTTGGGCGAATGAACACTGAAGCTTTCTTT. Its protein product is CASSIGLGRMNTEAFF.

The rearrangement links TRBV11-2 to TRBJ2-1; 9 bases fit TRBD2. Unmatched junction bases numbered 9, after V lost 5 bases and J lost 7 bases. Germline CDR1 and CDR2: SGHAT and FQNNGV. The CDR3 sequence is 15 residues long. In DNA, the CDR3 is TGTGCCAGCAGCCGGGGCGGGAGGGCGCTGAATGAGCAGTTCTTC. This codes for CASSRGGRALNEQFF.

The rearrangement joins TRBV2 to TRBJ2-2; TRBD1 matches at 11 bases. The CDR3 spans 15 residues. The ends lost 7 bases at V and 5 bases at J; junction bases unmatched: 6. Germline CDR1 is SNHLY and CDR2 is FYNNEI. CDR3 sequence reads: CASKWDRGDTGELFF. The CDR3 DNA reads as TGTGCCAGCAAATGGGACAGGGGGGATACCGGGGAGCTGTTTTTT.

The genes are TRBV6-1 and TRBJ1-5, with 10 bases lining up with TRBD1. The CDR3 length is 17 residues. Germline V gene lookup returns CDR1 MNHNS and CDR2 SASEGT. The V and J ends lost 4 bases and 3 bases, in that order; junction bases with no gene match: 9. CDR3 sequence reads: CASSATGTGVNNQPQHF. The CDR3 DNA sequence: TGTGCCAGCAGTGCCACCGGGACAGGGGTTAACAATCAGCCCCAGCATTTT.

This sequence joins TRBV7-9 and TRBJ1-4; possible D gene TRBD1, 5 bases. Trimming took off 3 bases at V and 8 bases at J, with 10 bases between the two ends. This CDR3 has 13 amino acids. Germline CDR1 SEHNR, CDR2 FQNEAQ (reference sequence). CDR3 DNA: TGTGCCAGCAGCTTGAGGGGAGGGGAAAAACTGTTTTTT. Translating it yields CASSLRGGEKLFF.

The chain links TRBV2 to TRBJ1-5, with 8 bases identical to TRBD1. The CDR3 sequence is 15 residues long. Trimming cost V 2 bases and J 6 bases; bases outside gene matches: 6. Germline V lookup: CDR1 SNHLY, CDR2 FYNNEI. The CDR3 sequence is CASSERQGAFQPQHF. CDR3 nucleotide sequence: TGTGCCAGCAGTGAACGGCAGGGGGCCTTTCAGCCCCAGCATTTT.

The chain links TRBV5-4 to TRBJ1-5; D is possibly TRBD1 (6 bases). The germline CDR1 and CDR2 sequences are SGHNT and YYREEE (reference sequence). This CDR3 region has 13 residues. V was shortened by 4 bases and J by 3 bases, with 8 bases between the two germline ends. Here the CDR3 reads CASSGQPNQPQHF. The CDR3, as DNA: TGTGCCAGCAGCGGACAGCCCAATCAGCCCCAGCATTTT.

The chain combines TRBV6-2 or TRBV6-3 with TRBJ2-1, with 8 bases fitting TRBD2. CDR1 is MNHEY and CDR2 is SVGEGT in the germline V gene. Losses at the gene ends were 5 bases for V and 4 bases for J; bases not matched to a gene: 7. CDR3 size: 15 residues. In DNA form, the CDR3 reads TGTGCCAGCAGTAATCGAGCGGGGGCTTACAATGAGCAGTTCTTC. This codes for CASSNRAGAYNEQFF.

The chain links TRBV28 to TRBJ2-3, with TRBD1 identical over 8 bases. V trimming: 10 bases; J trimming: 3 bases; junction bases outside the gene matches: 3. CDR1 and CDR2 from the germline V gene are MDHEN and SYDVKM. There are 12 residues in the CDR3. The CDR3 DNA follows: TGTGCCACCAGACAGGGGACAGATACGCAGTATTTT. Protein: CATRQGTDTQYF.

The gene calls are TRBV7-9 and TRBJ1-2; D remains ambiguous. V shed 2 bases and J shed 4 bases, with 17 bases lying between them. The CDR3 has 16 amino acids. Germline V gene sequence: CDR1 SEHNR, CDR2 FQNEAQ (reference sequence). The CDR3 DNA reads as TGTGCCAGCAGCTTACGACCGGGAGCCGAAATCTATGGCTACACCTTC. It specifies CASSLRPGAEIYGYTF.

The chain combines TRBV5-1 with TRBJ2-7; TRBD1 aligns across 7 bases. J was trimmed by 2 bases and V by 5 bases; bases with no gene match: 1. CDR1 and CDR2 from the germline V gene are SGHRS and YFSETQ. The CDR3 totals 12 residues. CDR3 residues: CASSTGAYEQYF. Written as DNA, the CDR3 is TGCGCCAGCAGTACAGGGGCCTACGAGCAGTACTTC.

The chain recombines TRBV19 with TRBJ2-1; D gene unclear. Germline CDR1 is LNHDA and CDR2 is SQIVND (reference sequence). The CDR3 contains 15 residues. Trimming stripped 4 bases from V and 0 bases from J, with 10 bases between. CDR3 coding DNA: TGTGCCAGTAGTAGAACTACAAGCTCCTACAATGAGCAGTTCTTC. Translating it yields CASSRTTSSYNEQFF. The full variable domain, rest sourced from reference TRBV19 and TRBJ2-1, is DGGITQSPKYLFRKEGQNVTLSCEQNLNHDAMYWYRQDPGQGLRLIYYSQIVNDFQKGDIAEGYSVSREKKESFPLTVTSAQKNPTAFYLCASSRTTSSYNEQFFGPGTRLTVL.